The clone carrying this T cell receptor beta chain has only a few counts. Libraries were prepared by immunoSEQ multiplex PCR; TCRdb keeps only in-frame clonotypes and omits some of them. This table holds around 22,000 clones, around 65% found once. These data are taken from a study of sequential checkpoint blockade in melanoma. Germline V gene lookup returns CDR1 SGHRS and CDR2 YFSETQ. This CDR3 is built from 14 residues. V gave up 2 bases and J gave up 0 bases, with 3 bases separating them. Treatment reported: randomized to nivolumab then ipilimumab (arm A) or the reverse (arm B). The specimen was CD8+ T cells sorted from blood (inferred from file names), collected from a patient given nivolumab and ipilimumab in sequence. This TCR was sampled from a human donor with melanoma. The gene calls are TRBV5-1 and TRBJ2-6; D gene unclear. Here the CDR3 reads CASSFSSGANVLTF. Here the CDR3 DNA reads TGCGCCAGCAGCTTCAGCTCTGGGGCCAACGTCCTGACTTTC.